This T cell receptor (beta chain) was obtained from a study of spatial heterogeneity in lung cancer. Whole-study context: The donors comprised 60 to 80 untreated early-stage non-small cell lung cancer patients. Detection consistently captured more beta-chain sequences than alpha-chain sequences.

CDR1 and CDR2 from the germline V gene are MNHNY and SVGAGI (reference sequence). The CDR3 sequence is 14 residues long. V was shortened by 6 bases and J by 0 bases, with 11 bases between the two germline ends. TCRdb reanalysed the 5' RACE reads using MiXCR and keeps one entry per CDR3 protein. This sample carries about 43,000 distinct CDR3 sequences, approximately 22% of them seen once, and the ten largest clones take 7% to 7.5%. Time point described: blood at routine non-recurrence follow-up after resection. The V gene is TRBV6-6, the J gene TRBJ2-5; TRBD1 might be the D (6 bases). The source is a female donor with early-stage non-small cell lung cancer. This specimen consisted of PBMCs, obtained at follow-up. Written as DNA, the CDR3 is TGTGCCAGCAGGAAAGGACAGTACCAAGAGACCCAGTACTTC. This gives the protein CASRKGQYQETQYF.